These T cell receptor beta chains were read from a single sample in a study of vaccination effects on CD4 cells after COVID-19. The protocol was immunoSEQ multiplex PCR, while the TCRdb copy is restricted to in-frame clones and leaves out a portion. The profile shows under 60,000 clones, about 67% of them singletons. The antigens for these receptors are not known. This specimen was CD4+ T cells from PBMCs cultured without peptide, taken before COVID-19 vaccination. Receptors originate from a human donor who received a COVID-19 vaccine. The CDR3 runs from the conserved cysteine through the conserved F or W. The D gene is left open where the match is weak. For some rows the clone size is stated as once, few or many, or as a class when expanded; others skip it.

J gene: TRBJ2-1; D gene: TRBD2; clone size: NA; V gene: TRBV4-2; CDR3 protein: CASSQGGGRAYYNEQFF; CDR3 DNA: TGTGCCAGCAGCCAAGGAGGCGGGAGGGCTTACTACAATGAGCAGTTCTTC
J gene: TRBJ1-6; D gene: TRBD1; clone size: few; V gene: TRBV6-5; CDR3 protein: CASYVGTAYNSPLHF; CDR3 DNA: TGTGCCAGCTATGTAGGGACAGCCTATAATTCACCCCTCCACTTT
J gene: TRBJ1-6; D gene: NA; clone size: NA; V gene: TRBV4-2; CDR3 protein: CASSQESKINSPLHF; CDR3 DNA: TGTGCCAGCAGCCAAGAGTCCAAAATTAATTCACCCCTCCACTTT
J gene: TRBJ2-1; D gene: TRBD2; clone size: NA; V gene: TRBV5-4; CDR3 protein: CASSLTFFSGGSYNEQFF; CDR3 DNA: TGTGCCAGCAGCTTGACATTTTTTAGCGGGGGGTCCTACAATGAGCAGTTCTTC
J gene: TRBJ1-2; D gene: TRBD1; clone size: NA; V gene: TRBV7-8; CDR3 protein: CASSLSDRVGYTF; CDR3 DNA: TGTGCCAGCAGCTTATCGGACAGGGTTGGCTACACCTTC
J gene: TRBJ2-2; D gene: TRBD2; clone size: NA; V gene: TRBV7-3; CDR3 protein: CASSSGGAGELFF; CDR3 DNA: TGTGCCAGCAGCTCCGGGGGGGCCGGGGAGCTGTTTTTT
J gene: TRBJ2-1; D gene: TRBD1; clone size: NA; V gene: TRBV20-1; CDR3 protein: CSASRGPSYNEQFF; CDR3 DNA: TGCAGTGCTAGTAGGGGGCCCTCCTACAATGAGCAGTTCTTC
J gene: TRBJ1-5; D gene: NA; clone size: NA; V gene: TRBV4-2; CDR3 protein: CASSHPPTYSNQPQHF; CDR3 DNA: TGTGCCAGCAGCCATCCCCCAACTTATAGCAATCAGCCCCAGCATTTT
J gene: TRBJ1-3; D gene: NA; clone size: NA; V gene: TRBV28; CDR3 protein: CASRRPRASGNTIYF; CDR3 DNA: TGTGCCAGCCGACGTCCACGGGCCTCTGGAAACACCATATATTTT
J gene: TRBJ2-7; D gene: NA; clone size: NA; V gene: TRBV4-1; CDR3 protein: CASSQVPVGGWGGEQYF; CDR3 DNA: TGCGCCAGCAGCCAAGTGCCAGTGGGGGGCTGGGGAGGCGAGCAGTACTTC
J gene: TRBJ1-1; D gene: NA; clone size: NA; V gene: TRBV7-8; CDR3 protein: CASSRGGGLAFF; CDR3 DNA: TGTGCCAGCAGCCGAGGGGGGGGATTAGCTTTCTTT
J gene: TRBJ2-1; D gene: TRBD2; clone size: once; V gene: TRBV10-2; CDR3 protein: CASRITSGWEQFF; CDR3 DNA: TGCGCCAGCAGGATCACTAGCGGTTGGGAGCAGTTCTTC
J gene: TRBJ2-5; D gene: TRBD2; clone size: once; V gene: TRBV25-1; CDR3 protein: CASSSRTSRWETQYF; CDR3 DNA: TGTGCCAGCAGTTCTCGGACTAGCCGCTGGGAGACCCAGTACTTC
J gene: TRBJ1-2; D gene: NA; clone size: NA; V gene: TRBV5-5; CDR3 protein: CASSLAVTTVQYGYTF; CDR3 DNA: TGTGCCAGCAGCTTGGCCGTAACAACAGTACAATATGGCTACACCTTC
J gene: TRBJ2-5; D gene: NA; clone size: NA; V gene: TRBV7-9; CDR3 protein: CASSWSSGEETQYF; CDR3 DNA: TGTGCCAGCAGCTGGTCATCAGGGGAAGAGACCCAGTACTTC
J gene: TRBJ2-3; D gene: TRBD2; clone size: NA; V gene: TRBV3-1/TRBV3-2; CDR3 protein: CASSWRGGSHAQYF; CDR3 DNA: TGTGCCAGCAGCTGGCGGGGGGGCTCTCATGCGCAGTATTTT
J gene: TRBJ1-4; D gene: NA; clone size: NA; V gene: TRBV28; CDR3 protein: CASSDQGVGGEKLFF; CDR3 DNA: TGTGCCAGCAGTGACCAGGGAGTTGGAGGAGAAAAACTGTTTTTT
J gene: TRBJ2-7; D gene: TRBD1; clone size: NA; V gene: TRBV2; CDR3 protein: CASSEGNRGNEQYF; CDR3 DNA: TGTGCCAGCAGTGAAGGGAACAGGGGAAACGAGCAGTACTTC
J gene: TRBJ2-7; D gene: NA; clone size: NA; V gene: TRBV3-1/TRBV3-2; CDR3 protein: CASSQGGGYEQYF; CDR3 DNA: TGTGCCAGCAGCCAAGGAGGGGGCTACGAGCAGTACTTC
J gene: TRBJ1-5; D gene: NA; clone size: NA; V gene: TRBV19; CDR3 protein: CASTPGGSWPQHF; CDR3 DNA: TGTGCCAGTACCCCGGGGGGGTCGTGGCCCCAGCATTTT
J gene: TRBJ2-5; D gene: TRBD2; clone size: NA; V gene: TRBV10-3; CDR3 protein: CAIKPSGGRETQYF; CDR3 DNA: TGTGCCATCAAGCCTAGCGGGGGGAGAGAGACCCAGTACTTC
J gene: TRBJ1-2; D gene: TRBD1; clone size: NA; V gene: TRBV18; CDR3 protein: CASSPRQGIGYTF; CDR3 DNA: TGTGCCAGCTCACCACGACAGGGGATTGGCTACACCTTC
J gene: TRBJ1-2; D gene: NA; clone size: NA; V gene: TRBV5-5; CDR3 protein: CASSLADLNYGYTF; CDR3 DNA: TGTGCCAGCAGCTTAGCCGACCTTAACTATGGCTACACCTTC
J gene: TRBJ1-1; D gene: TRBD1; clone size: NA; V gene: TRBV27; CDR3 protein: CASSSLGTGARGAEAFF; CDR3 DNA: TGTGCCAGCAGTTCACTCGGGACAGGGGCCCGAGGGGCTGAAGCTTTCTTT
J gene: TRBJ2-1; D gene: NA; clone size: NA; V gene: TRBV11-3; CDR3 protein: CASSIGGPDNEQFF; CDR3 DNA: TGTGCCAGCAGCATCGGGGGGCCCGACAATGAGCAGTTCTTC
J gene: TRBJ1-1; D gene: TRBD1; clone size: NA; V gene: TRBV30; CDR3 protein: CASPGTGNTEAFF; CDR3 DNA: TGTGCCTCACCCGGGACAGGGAACACTGAAGCTTTCTTT
J gene: TRBJ1-1; D gene: NA; clone size: NA; V gene: TRBV7-9; CDR3 protein: CASSLLMWDTEAFF; CDR3 DNA: TGTGCCAGCAGCTTACTCATGTGGGACACTGAAGCTTTCTTT